Shown below are 21 T cell receptor beta chains from a single sample sequenced in a study of response to subunit inactivated influenza vaccine. MiXCR, applied by TCRdb to the RT-PCR reads, yields one record per CDR3 protein. The repertoire holds just under 550,000 distinct CDR3 sequences, with under 25% as singletons. The same sample was also used in a study of T cells expressing NK-cell markers. That paper states: It was by 5'RACE template switching with UMIs that TCR beta cDNA was made.

Sequenced material: CD4+ T cells sorted from PBMCs, taken about 12 days after vaccination. These receptors were collected from a man aged 50-59 years who received an inactivated influenza vaccine.

This clonotype was found a few times. The chain combines TRBV18 with TRBJ1-2; D might be TRBD1 (5 bases). The V end lost 3 bases, the J end lost 2 bases, and 7 bases lay between the germline ends. This CDR3 comprises 13 residues. The germline V gene encodes CDR1 KGHSH and CDR2 LQKENI. The CDR3 nucleotides are TGTGCCAGCTCACCGGACAAGAACTATGGCTACACCTTC. Translated, it gives CASSPDKNYGYTF.

This chain links TRBV19 with TRBJ2-7, with 8 bases lining up with TRBD1. The germline V gene has CDR1 LNHDA and CDR2 SQIVND (reference sequence). The CDR3 has 15 amino acids. The junction had 8 bases not matched to a gene; V was cut back by 5 bases and J by 2 bases. This CDR3 reads CASSQIQGQAYEQYF. DNA for the CDR3: TGTGCCAGTAGTCAAATCCAGGGACAGGCCTACGAGCAGTACTTC.

This chain uses TRBV12-3 or TRBV12-4 with TRBJ2-1; TRBD2 aligns across 7 bases. The CDR3 sequence is 16 residues long. Unmatched junction bases numbered 20, after V lost 6 bases and J lost 12 bases. CDR3 in amino acids: CASSNLPRSGTPGQFF. Here the CDR3 DNA reads TGTGCCAGCAGCAATCTACCGCGGAGCGGGACGCCCGGGCAGTTCTTC.

This clonotype occurred a few times. This chain connects TRBV10-3 to TRBJ1-1; 7 bases line up with TRBD1. Germline V lookup: CDR1 ENHRY, CDR2 SYGVKD. This CDR3 is 15 amino acids long. Unmatched junction bases numbered 7, after V lost 6 bases and J lost 0 bases. The CDR3 DNA reads as TGTGCCATCAGGCGGGACAGATTATTGAACACTGAAGCTTTCTTT. This encodes CAIRRDRLLNTEAFF.

This clonotype was counted ten times or more. The chain combines TRBV12-3 or TRBV12-4 with TRBJ2-1, with D tentatively TRBD2 (7 bases). V lost 3 bases, J lost 6 bases, and 24 bases lay in between. The CDR3 runs to 18 residues. The CDR3 protein is CASSFVARGPYKRNEQFF. DNA for the CDR3: TGTGCCAGCAGTTTTGTGGCGCGGGGGCCCTACAAACGCAATGAGCAGTTCTTC.

The V gene is TRBV2, the J gene TRBJ2-3; TRBD2 aligns across 13 bases. Trimming cost V 7 bases and J 2 bases; bases outside gene matches: 6. Germline V CDR1 and CDR2: SNHLY, FYNNEI. The CDR3 runs 16 residues. CDR3 nucleotide sequence: TGTGCCAGCACGGGACTAGCGGGGATAAACACAGATACGCAGTATTTT. Translation: CASTGLAGINTDTQYF.

This clonotype was seen more than once but under ten times. The J gene is TRBJ2-7, the V gene TRBV10-3; a weak D match, TRBD2 (6 bases). Trimming shortened V by 8 bases and J by 0 bases, and 11 bases separated the two germline ends. The CDR3 runs to 13 residues. Germline CDR1 is ENHRY and CDR2 is SYGVKD. The CDR3 region is CAIGGTNSYEQYF. For the CDR3, the DNA is TGTGCCATCGGCGGGACCAACTCCTACGAGCAGTACTTC.

This clonotype was seen at least ten times. The V and J genes are TRBV6-5 and TRBJ2-7, with D possibly TRBD1 on 5 matching bases. Germline CDR1 reads MNHEY; CDR2 reads SVGAGI. The V end lost 2 bases, the J end lost 2 bases, and 7 bases lay between the germline ends. This CDR3 contains 13 residues. The CDR3 nucleotides are TGTGCCAGCAGTTACCCAGGGACCTACGAGCAGTACTTC. Translated: CASSYPGTYEQYF.

This clonotype has just a few counts. This rearrangement joins TRBV11-2 to TRBJ2-7, with D maybe TRBD2 (7 bases). Trimming stripped 0 bases from V and 6 bases from J, with 27 bases between. Germline assignment: CDR1 SGHAT and CDR2 FQNNGV. The CDR3 runs 19 residues. CDR3 bases: TGTGCCAGCAGCTTAGAATCTTTCGGAGGGAGGGCAGACAGGAGCGAGCAGTACTTC. Protein: CASSLESFGGRADRSEQYF.

The chain links TRBV2 to TRBJ2-7; TRBD2 might be the D (6 bases). Germline V gene data show CDR1 as SNHLY and CDR2 as FYNNEI. The V and J ends lost 0 bases and 7 bases respectively, with 10 bases between them. The CDR3 has 13 amino acids. The CDR3 DNA sequence: TGTGCCAGCAGTGAAGCGGCGGGGCTTGAGCAGTACTTC. Its translation: CASSEAAGLEQYF.

This clonotype was detected a few times. The chain couples TRBV7-2 to TRBJ2-1, with 9 bases that match TRBD1. V dropped 4 bases and J dropped 10; count of bases not matched to a gene: 8. The CDR3 extends over 14 amino acids. The germline V gene has CDR1 SGHTA and CDR2 FQGNSA. CDR3 in amino acids: CASSSGQGKREQFF. The CDR3 coding sequence is TGTGCCAGCAGCTCCGGACAGGGGAAAAGGGAGCAGTTCTTC.

The sample holds a few counts of this clonotype. The chain combines TRBV12-3 or TRBV12-4 with TRBJ1-1, with D possibly matching TRBD1 (6 bases). V was pared by 2 bases and J by 10 bases, with 8 bases between. The CDR3 totals 11 residues. Written as DNA, the CDR3 is TGTGCCAGCAGTTTACCGGGGGCAGCTTTCTTT. Residues: CASSLPGAAFF.

This clonotype was seen a handful of times. V and J are TRBV28 and TRBJ2-3; 10 bases are a match to TRBD2. The CDR3 has 19 amino acids. Germline V lookup: CDR1 MDHEN, CDR2 SYDVKM. Trimming cost V 4 bases and J 6 bases; bases outside gene matches: 19. The DNA of the CDR3 is TGTGCCAGCAGTTCCCCTTCCAGCGGGGGGGCCAATTTTAGGGATACGCAGTATTTT. It yields the protein CASSSPSSGGANFRDTQYF.

This clonotype was observed at least ten times. The chain couples TRBV29-1 to TRBJ2-7, with TRBD1 matching over 9 bases. The junction had 2 bases not matched to a gene; V was cut back by 6 bases and J by 2 bases. Per the germline V gene, CDR1 is SQVTM and CDR2 is ANQGSEA. This CDR3 has 12 residues. Here the CDR3 reads CSVGTGPYEQYF. As DNA, the CDR3 is TGCAGCGTGGGGACAGGGCCCTACGAGCAGTACTTC.

The chain joins TRBV12-3 or TRBV12-4 to TRBJ2-7; 7 bases line up with TRBD1. The CDR3 is made up of 13 amino acids. Trimming took 6 bases from V and 7 from J; bases not matched to a gene: 9. CDR3 sequence: CASRWTGNTEQYF. Here the CDR3 DNA reads TGTGCCAGCAGATGGACAGGCAATACGGAGCAGTACTTC.

The chain employs TRBV10-3 and TRBJ1-1, with D hard to call. Germline V CDR1 and CDR2: ENHRY, SYGVKD. The CDR3 is made up of 13 amino acids. The V end was cut by 4 bases, the J end by 0 bases, with 6 bases between. CDR3 bases: TGTGCCATCAGTGCACTGATGAACACTGAAGCTTTCTTT. As protein: CAISALMNTEAFF.

The V gene is TRBV25-1, the J gene TRBJ2-3; 12 positions agree with TRBD2. The germline CDR1 and CDR2 sequences are MGHDK and SYGVNS. The CDR3 has 20 amino acids. V was clipped by 4 bases and J by 2 bases; unmatched bases: 16. The CDR3 reads CASSGSLAGGRTTYTDTQYF. CDR3 nucleotides: TGTGCCAGCAGTGGTTCACTAGCGGGGGGCCGCACCACATACACAGATACGCAGTATTTT.

This clonotype was seen at least ten times. V usage is TRBV5-1 and J usage is TRBJ2-2; no firm D call. The germline CDR1 and CDR2 sequences are SGHRS and YFSETQ. The CDR3 runs 14 residues. The ends were cut back, 2 bases at V and 1 base at J, with 6 bases in the middle. Written as DNA, the CDR3 is TGCGCCAGCAGCTTCGGGCAGAACACCGGGGAGCTGTTTTTT. Translating gives CASSFGQNTGELFF.

The rearrangement joins TRBV18 to TRBJ2-2; weak D call: TRBD1 (5 bases). Germline lookup yields CDR1 KGHSH and CDR2 LQKENI. V was cut by 2 bases and J by 2 bases, with 21 bases left in between. The CDR3 is 19 amino acids. As DNA, the CDR3 is TGTGCCAGCTCACCAATGGAGACAGCCGCGACATTTAACACCGGGGAGCTGTTTTTT. It encodes CASSPMETAATFNTGELFF.

This clonotype was picked up many times. V gene TRBV4-1 combines with J gene TRBJ1-5; D is perhaps TRBD1 (5 bases). Germline lookup yields CDR1 MGHRA and CDR2 YSYEKL. The CDR3 spans 16 residues. V was cut by 5 bases and J by 2 bases, with 16 bases left in between. CDR3 DNA sequence: TGCGCCAGCAGCTTTACGATGGTCAGGGGCAATCAGCCCCAGCATTTT. Translation gives CASSFTMVRGNQPQHF.

This clonotype was recorded a few times. At one end the junction does not follow the germline gene, possibly because of a read error. The chain links TRBV25-1 to TRBJ1-1; the D is unclear. Germline V lookup: CDR1 MGHDK, CDR2 SYGVNS. The CDR3 totals 12 residues. CDR3 DNA: TGTGCCAGCAGCTATACCGGGCCACCAGATTTTTTT. It translates to CASSYTGPPDFF.